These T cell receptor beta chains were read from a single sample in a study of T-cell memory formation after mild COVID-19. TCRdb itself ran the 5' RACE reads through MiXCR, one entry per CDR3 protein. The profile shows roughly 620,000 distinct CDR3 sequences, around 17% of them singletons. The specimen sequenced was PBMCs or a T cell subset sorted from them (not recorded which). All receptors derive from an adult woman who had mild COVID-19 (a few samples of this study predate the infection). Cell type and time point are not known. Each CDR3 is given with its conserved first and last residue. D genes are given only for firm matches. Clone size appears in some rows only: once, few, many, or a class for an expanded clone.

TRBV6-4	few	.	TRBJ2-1	CASSALDDGYNEQFF	TGTGCCAGCAGTGCCCTAGACGACGGATACAATGAGCAGTTCTTC
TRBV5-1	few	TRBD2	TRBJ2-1	CASSLVAGGLGNEQFF	TGCGCCAGCAGCTTGGTGGCGGGAGGCCTGGGCAATGAGCAGTTCTTC
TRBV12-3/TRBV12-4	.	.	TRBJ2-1	CASSFSFSDEQFF	TGTGCCAGCAGTTTTAGCTTTTCGGATGAGCAGTTCTTC
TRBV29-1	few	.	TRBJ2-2	CSAVGTPNTGELFF	TGCAGCGCAGTTGGGACCCCGAACACCGGGGAGCTGTTTTTT
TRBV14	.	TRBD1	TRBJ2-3	CASSQNRGRADTQYF	TGTGCCAGCAGCCAAAACAGGGGGCGCGCAGATACGCAGTATTTT
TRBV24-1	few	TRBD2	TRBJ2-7	CATSDLGTSGTYEQYF	TGTGCCACCAGTGATCTCGGGACTAGCGGGACCTACGAGCAGTACTTC
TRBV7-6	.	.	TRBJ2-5	CASSTLGETQYF	TGTGCCAGCAGCACCCTTGGGGAGACCCAGTACTTC
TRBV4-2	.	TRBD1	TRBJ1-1	CASSAGRQGGFGGTEAFF	TGTGCCAGCAGCGCGGGACGACAGGGAGGGTTTGGGGGCACTGAAGCTTTCTTT
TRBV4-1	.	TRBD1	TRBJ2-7	CASSRSTGKNYEQYF	TGCGCCAGCAGCCGGTCGACAGGGAAAAACTACGAGCAGTACTTC
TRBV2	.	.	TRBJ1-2	CASSEGDAVHTF	TGTGCCAGCAGTGAAGGGGATGCGGTTCACACCTTC
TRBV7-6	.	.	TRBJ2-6	CASSRLVGVSGANVLTF	TGTGCCAGCAGCCGTCTTGTTGGGGTCTCTGGGGCCAACGTCCTGACTTTC
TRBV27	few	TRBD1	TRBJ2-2	CASSFATGGNGELFF	TGTGCCAGCAGTTTTGCGACAGGGGGTAACGGGGAGCTGTTTTTT
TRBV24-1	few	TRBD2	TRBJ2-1	CATSDPGTSADEQFF	TGTGCCACCAGTGACCCCGGGACTAGCGCAGATGAGCAGTTCTTC
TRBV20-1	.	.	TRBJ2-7	CSASVGALSYEQYF	TGCAGTGCTAGTGTCGGGGCACTCTCCTACGAGCAGTACTTC
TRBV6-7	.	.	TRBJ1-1	CASSYCPGAETEAFF	TGTGCCAGCAGTTACTGCCCGGGGGCAGAGACTGAAGCTTTCTTT
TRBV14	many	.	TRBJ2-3	CASSQYPMASLGARDTQYF	TGTGCCAGCAGCCAGTATCCTATGGCGAGTTTAGGGGCGAGAGATACGCAGTATTTT
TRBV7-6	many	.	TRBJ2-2	CASSLGSAGPNTGELFF	TGTGCCAGCAGCTTAGGTTCGGCGGGACCAAACACCGGGGAGCTGTTTTTT
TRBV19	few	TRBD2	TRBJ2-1	CASSLSGTGLNEQFF	TGTGCCAGTAGTCTCAGCGGGACGGGACTCAATGAGCAGTTCTTC
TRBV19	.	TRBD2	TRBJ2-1	CASSTPAAGGQDEQFF	TGTGCCAGTAGTACCCCTGCGGCGGGAGGGCAGGATGAGCAGTTCTTC
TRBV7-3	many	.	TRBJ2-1	CASSLRAAAYNEQFF	TGTGCCAGCAGCTTAAGAGCGGCCGCCTACAATGAGCAGTTCTTC
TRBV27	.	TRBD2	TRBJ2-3	CASSFSGLAGAPVKDTQYF	TGTGCCAGCAGTTTCTCCGGACTAGCGGGGGCCCCTGTGAAAGATACGCAGTATTTT
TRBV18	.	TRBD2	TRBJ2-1	CASSPGGPVNEQFF	TGTGCCAGCTCCCCGGGGGGGCCGGTCAATGAGCAGTTCTTC
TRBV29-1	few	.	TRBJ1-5	CSVVLPSDRAQHF	TGCAGCGTTGTCTTGCCTTCCGATAGGGCCCAGCATTTT
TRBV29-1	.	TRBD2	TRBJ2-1	CSVTLAGGYNEQFF	TGCAGCGTTACCCTAGCGGGGGGTTACAATGAGCAGTTCTTC
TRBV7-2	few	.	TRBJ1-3	CASSFRPETIYF	TGTGCCAGCAGCTTCCGACCTGAAACCATATATTTT
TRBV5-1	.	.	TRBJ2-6	CASTPRNSGANVLTF	TGCGCCAGCACCCCCCGTAACTCTGGGGCCAACGTCCTGACTTTC
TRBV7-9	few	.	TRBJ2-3	CASSLRTGLGTDTQYF	TGTGCCAGCAGCTTAAGGACCGGTCTAGGCACAGATACGCAGTATTTT
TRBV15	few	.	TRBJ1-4	CATSRWGGIGEKLFF	TGTGCCACCAGCAGATGGGGGGGGATCGGTGAAAAACTGTTTTTT
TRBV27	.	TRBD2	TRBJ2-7	CASSSWRENGEQYF	TGTGCCAGCAGTTCGTGGCGGGAGAATGGCGAGCAGTACTTC